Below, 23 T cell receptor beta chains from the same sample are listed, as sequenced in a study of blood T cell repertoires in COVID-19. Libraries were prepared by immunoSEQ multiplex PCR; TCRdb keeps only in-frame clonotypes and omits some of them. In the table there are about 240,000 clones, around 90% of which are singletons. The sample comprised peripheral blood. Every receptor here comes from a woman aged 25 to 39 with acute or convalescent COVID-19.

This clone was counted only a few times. The CDR3 DNA reads TGTGCCAGCAGCGTAGGGAGGGCGTCCTACGAGCAGTACTTC. Encoded protein: CASSVGRASYEQYF. J is TRBJ2-7 and V is TRBV9; tentatively, D is TRBD2 (6 bases). Per the germline V gene, CDR1 is SGDLS and CDR2 is YYNGEE. Trimming cost V 0 bases and J 1 base, with 8 bases left between them. The CDR3 length is 14 residues.

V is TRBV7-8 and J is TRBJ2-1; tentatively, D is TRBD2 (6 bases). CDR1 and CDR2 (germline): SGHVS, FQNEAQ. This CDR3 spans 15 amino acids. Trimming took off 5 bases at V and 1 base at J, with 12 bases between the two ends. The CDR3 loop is CASSPSELSYNEQFF. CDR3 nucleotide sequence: TGTGCCAGCAGCCCTAGCGAATTATCCTACAATGAGCAGTTCTTC.

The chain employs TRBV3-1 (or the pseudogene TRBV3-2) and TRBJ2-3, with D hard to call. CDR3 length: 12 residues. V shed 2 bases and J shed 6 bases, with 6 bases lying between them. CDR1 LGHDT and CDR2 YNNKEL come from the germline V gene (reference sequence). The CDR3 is CASSQYGDTQYF. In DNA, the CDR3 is TGTGCCAGCAGCCAATACGGGGATACGCAGTATTTT.

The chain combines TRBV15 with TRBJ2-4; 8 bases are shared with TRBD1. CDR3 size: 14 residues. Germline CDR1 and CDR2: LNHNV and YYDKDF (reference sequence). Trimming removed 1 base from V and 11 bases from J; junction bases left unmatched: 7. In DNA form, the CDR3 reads TGTGCCACCAGCAGAGGCCAGGGGGCCGACGTTCAGTACTTC. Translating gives CATSRGQGADVQYF.

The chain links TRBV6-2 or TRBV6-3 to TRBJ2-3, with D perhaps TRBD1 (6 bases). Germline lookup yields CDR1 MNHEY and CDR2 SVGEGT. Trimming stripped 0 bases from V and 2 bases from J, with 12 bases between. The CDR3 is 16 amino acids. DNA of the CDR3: TGTGCCAGCAGTTACTCCACAGGGCTCTTCACAGATACGCAGTATTTT. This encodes CASSYSTGLFTDTQYF.

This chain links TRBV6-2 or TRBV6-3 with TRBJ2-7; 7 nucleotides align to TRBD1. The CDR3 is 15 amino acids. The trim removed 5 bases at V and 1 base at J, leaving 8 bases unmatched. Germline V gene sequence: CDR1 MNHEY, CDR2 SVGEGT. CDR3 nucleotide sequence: TGTGCCAGCAGTCGAACCGGGACAGCTTCCTACGAGCAGTACTTC. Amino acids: CASSRTGTASYEQYF.

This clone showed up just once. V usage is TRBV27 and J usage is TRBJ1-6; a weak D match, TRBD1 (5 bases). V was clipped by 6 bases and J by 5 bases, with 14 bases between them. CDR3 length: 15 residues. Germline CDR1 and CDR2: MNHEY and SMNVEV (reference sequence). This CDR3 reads CASSPAGVNNSPLHF. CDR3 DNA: TGTGCCAGCAGCCCCGCGGGGGTAAATAATTCACCCCTCCACTTT.

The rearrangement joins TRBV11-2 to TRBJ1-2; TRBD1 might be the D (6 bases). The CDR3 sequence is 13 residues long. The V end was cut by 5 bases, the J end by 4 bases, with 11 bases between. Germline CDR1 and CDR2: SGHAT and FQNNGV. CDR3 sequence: CASSLGGPYGYTF. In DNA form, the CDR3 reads TGTGCCAGCAGCCTGGGGGGGCCCTATGGCTACACCTTC.

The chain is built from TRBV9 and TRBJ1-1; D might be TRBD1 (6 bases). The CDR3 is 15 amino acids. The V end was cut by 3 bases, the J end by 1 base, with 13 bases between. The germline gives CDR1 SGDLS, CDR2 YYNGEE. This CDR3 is CASSESGARNTEAFF. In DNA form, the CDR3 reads TGTGCCAGCAGCGAGTCAGGGGCACGGAACACTGAAGCTTTCTTT.

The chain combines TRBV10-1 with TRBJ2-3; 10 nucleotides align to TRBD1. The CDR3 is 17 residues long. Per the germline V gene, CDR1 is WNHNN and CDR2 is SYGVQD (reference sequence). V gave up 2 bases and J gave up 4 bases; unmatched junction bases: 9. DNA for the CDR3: TGCGCCAGCAGTGAGCCGGGACAGGGGATATTGCCAGATACGCAGTATTTT. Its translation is CASSEPGQGILPDTQYF.

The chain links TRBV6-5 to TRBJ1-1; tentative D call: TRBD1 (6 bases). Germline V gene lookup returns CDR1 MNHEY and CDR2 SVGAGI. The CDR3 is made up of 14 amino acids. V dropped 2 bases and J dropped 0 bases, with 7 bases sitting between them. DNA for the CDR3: TGTGCCAGCAGTTACGGACAGATGAACACTGAAGCTTTCTTT. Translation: CASSYGQMNTEAFF.

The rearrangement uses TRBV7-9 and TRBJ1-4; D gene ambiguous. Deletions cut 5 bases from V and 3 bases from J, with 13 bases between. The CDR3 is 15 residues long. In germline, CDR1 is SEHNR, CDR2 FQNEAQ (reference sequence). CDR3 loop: CASSPRAGSNEKLFF. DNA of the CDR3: TGTGCCAGCAGCCCTAGGGCGGGCTCTAATGAAAAACTGTTTTTT.

CDR3 loop: CASSLQGVSYNEQFF. The CDR3 nucleotides are TGTGCCAGCAGTCTTCAGGGGGTCTCCTACAATGAGCAGTTCTTC. J is TRBJ2-1 and V is TRBV6-5; TRBD1 aligns across 7 bases. The CDR3 sequence is 15 residues long. V lost 5 bases, J lost 0 bases, and 4 bases stayed unmatched. Germline V gene sequence: CDR1 MNHEY, CDR2 SVGAGI.

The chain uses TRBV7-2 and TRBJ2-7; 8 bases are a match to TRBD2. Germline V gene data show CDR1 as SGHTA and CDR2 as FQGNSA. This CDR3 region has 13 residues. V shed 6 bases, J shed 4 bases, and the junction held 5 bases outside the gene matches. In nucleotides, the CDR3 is TGTGCCAGCAGTCGGACTAGCCAGTACGAGCAGTACTTC. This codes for CASSRTSQYEQYF.

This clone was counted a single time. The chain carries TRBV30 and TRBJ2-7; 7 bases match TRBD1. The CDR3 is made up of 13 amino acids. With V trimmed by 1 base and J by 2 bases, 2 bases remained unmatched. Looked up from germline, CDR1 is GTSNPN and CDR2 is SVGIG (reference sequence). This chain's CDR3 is CAWSGDSAYEQYF. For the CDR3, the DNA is TGTGCCTGGAGTGGGGACAGTGCCTACGAGCAGTACTTC. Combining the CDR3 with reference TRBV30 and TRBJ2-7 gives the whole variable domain SQTIHQWPATLVQPVGSPLSLECTVEGTSNPNLYWYRQAAGRGLQLLFYSVGIGQISSEVPQNLSASRPQDRQFILSSKKLLLSDSGFYLCAWSGDSAYEQYFGPGTRLTVT.

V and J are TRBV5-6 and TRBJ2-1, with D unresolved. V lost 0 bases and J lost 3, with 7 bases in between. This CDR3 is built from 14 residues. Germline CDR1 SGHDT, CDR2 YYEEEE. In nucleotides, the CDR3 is TGTGCCAGCAGCTTGGCCGCTAGCTACAATGAGCAGTTCTTC. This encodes CASSLAASYNEQFF. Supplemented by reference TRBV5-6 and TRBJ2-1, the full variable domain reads DAGVTQSPTHLIKTRGQQVTLRCSPKSGHDTVSWYQQALGQGPQFIFQYYEEEERQRGNFPDRFSGHQFPNYSSELNVNALLLGDSALYLCASSLAASYNEQFFGPGTRLTVL.

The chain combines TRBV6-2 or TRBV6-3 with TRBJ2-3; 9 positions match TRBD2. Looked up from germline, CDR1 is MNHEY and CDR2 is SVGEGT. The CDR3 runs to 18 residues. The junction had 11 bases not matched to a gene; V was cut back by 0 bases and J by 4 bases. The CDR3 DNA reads TGTGCCAGCAGTTACTCGAAGTTGTTGCGGGAGGGCCCAGATACGCAGTATTTT. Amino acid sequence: CASSYSKLLREGPDTQYF.

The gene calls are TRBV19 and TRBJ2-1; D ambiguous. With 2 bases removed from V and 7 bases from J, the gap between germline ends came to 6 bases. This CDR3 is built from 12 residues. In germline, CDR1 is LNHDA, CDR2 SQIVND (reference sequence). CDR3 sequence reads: CASSIRLNEQFF. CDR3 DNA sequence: TGTGCCAGTAGTATACGCCTAAATGAGCAGTTCTTC.

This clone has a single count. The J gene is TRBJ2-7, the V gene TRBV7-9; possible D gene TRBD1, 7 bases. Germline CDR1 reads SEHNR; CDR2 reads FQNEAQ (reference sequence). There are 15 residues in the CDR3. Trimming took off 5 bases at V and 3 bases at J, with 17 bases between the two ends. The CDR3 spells CASSQGSGGLYEQYF. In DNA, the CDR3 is TGTGCCAGCAGCCAGGGGTCAGGGGGGCTCTACGAGCAGTACTTC.

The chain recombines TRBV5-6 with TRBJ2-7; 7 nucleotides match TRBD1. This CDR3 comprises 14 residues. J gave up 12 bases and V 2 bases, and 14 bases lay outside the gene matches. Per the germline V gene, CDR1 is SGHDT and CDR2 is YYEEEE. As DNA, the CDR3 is TGTGCCAGCAGCTTCGACAGGGATTTAGCATATCGGTACTTC. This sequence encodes CASSFDRDLAYRYF.

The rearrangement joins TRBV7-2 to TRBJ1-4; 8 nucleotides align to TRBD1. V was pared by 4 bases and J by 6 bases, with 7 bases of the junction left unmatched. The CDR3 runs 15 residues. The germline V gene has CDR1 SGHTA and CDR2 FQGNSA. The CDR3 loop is CASSYDRGRDEKLFF. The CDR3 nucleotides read TGTGCCAGCAGCTACGACAGGGGTAGGGATGAAAAACTGTTTTTT.

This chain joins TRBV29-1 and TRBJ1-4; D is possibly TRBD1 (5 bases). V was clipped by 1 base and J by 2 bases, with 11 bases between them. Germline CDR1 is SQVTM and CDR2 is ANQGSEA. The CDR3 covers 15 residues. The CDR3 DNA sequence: TGCAGCGTTGAAGGTGTTAGGGGCACTAATGAAAAACTGTTTTTT. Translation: CSVEGVRGTNEKLFF.

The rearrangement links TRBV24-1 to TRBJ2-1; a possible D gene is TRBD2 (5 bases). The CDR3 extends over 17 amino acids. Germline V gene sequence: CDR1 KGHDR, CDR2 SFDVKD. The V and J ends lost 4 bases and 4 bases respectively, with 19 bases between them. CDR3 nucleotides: TGTGCCACCAGTGACCCAAACCCTATAAGCGGATACAATGAGCAGTTCTTC. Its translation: CATSDPNPISGYNEQFF.